The T cell receptor (beta chain) under discussion was sequenced for a study of blood T cell repertoires in COVID-19 (TCRdb year 2020). Notes on the research overall: Collaborator samples came from the United States, Italy and Spain and covered acute and convalescent phases of COVID-19. Where available, HLA class I and class II types were obtained from metadata supplied by the sample provider rather than from assay-based typing. The material from the prospective study consisted of cDNA or gDNA derived from T cells, B-cell-depleted T cells, or PBMCs. Sample metadata almost always included a de-identified subject ID, COVID-19 status, age in years and sex. Deeply sampled blood TCRbeta repertoires from subjects exposed to, actively infected with, or recovered from COVID-19 were included in the dataset. Samples came from the ongoing ImmuneRACE study (first 160 participants) plus 1,254 subjects from 6 global collaborators. The repertoires were released in a freely available public database intended as a resource for research on the immune response to SARS-CoV-2. Study-wide findings and limitations: Clinical and demographic metadata were provided uncurated, with the amount varying by source and participant.

The germline V gene sets CDR1 to SNHLY and CDR2 to FYNNEI. Including the terminal cysteine and phenylalanine, the CDR3 comprises 13 residues. Solely the CDR3 DNA is kept, with 39 bases framed from the first base. V is clipped by 1 base and J by 5 bases, and the sequence between their germline boundaries is 6 bases long. As regards this clone: No antigen is known for it. No clone much larger than this one lies a single base away; base qualities are absent.

The collaborating institutions used their own protocols to collect whole blood in K2EDTA tubes. For TCRbeta analysis, collaborators shipped samples as frozen whole blood, isolated PBMCs, or DNA extracted from either of those sample types. The immunoSEQ Assay, a bias-controlled multiplex PCR, was used to amplify TCRbeta CDR3 regions from genomic DNA. The paper's data handling went like this. Within the assay, amplification of reference gene primers was used to estimate how many nucleated cells each sample contained. Sequence reads were collapsed and filtered to measure the absolute abundance of every unique TCRbeta CDR3 rearrangement. Productive Simpson clonality was computed per sample as the square root of Simpson's diversity index over productive rearrangements. TCRdb's version of the immuneACCESS table is confined to in-frame rearrangements and falls short of the full clone set. An unresolved V gene accounts for under half of the shortfall where checked; the remainder is of unknown origin. That table gives V, J and clone size, and the DNA gave D and trimming. Here the sample has just under 90,000 clones; about 78% occur a single time. The ten largest make up 13% to 15% of the sample.

The sample was peripheral blood. The V gene is TRBV2 and the J gene is TRBJ1-5; a weak D assignment points to TRBD1 (5 bases agree). The sequence derives from a woman older than 75 with acute or convalescent COVID-19. The nucleotide sequence reads TGTGCCAGCAGTGAAGGGGGCGATCAGCCCCAGCATTTT. This translates into CASSEGGDQPQHF. The full variable domain, completed from the reference TRBV2 and TRBJ1-5 proteins outside the CDR3, reads EPEVTQTPSHQVTQMGQEVILRCVPISNHLYFYWYRQILGQKVEFLVSFYNNEISEKSEIFDDQFSVERPDGSNFTLKIRSTKLEDSAMYFCASSEGGDQPQHFGDGTRLSIL.